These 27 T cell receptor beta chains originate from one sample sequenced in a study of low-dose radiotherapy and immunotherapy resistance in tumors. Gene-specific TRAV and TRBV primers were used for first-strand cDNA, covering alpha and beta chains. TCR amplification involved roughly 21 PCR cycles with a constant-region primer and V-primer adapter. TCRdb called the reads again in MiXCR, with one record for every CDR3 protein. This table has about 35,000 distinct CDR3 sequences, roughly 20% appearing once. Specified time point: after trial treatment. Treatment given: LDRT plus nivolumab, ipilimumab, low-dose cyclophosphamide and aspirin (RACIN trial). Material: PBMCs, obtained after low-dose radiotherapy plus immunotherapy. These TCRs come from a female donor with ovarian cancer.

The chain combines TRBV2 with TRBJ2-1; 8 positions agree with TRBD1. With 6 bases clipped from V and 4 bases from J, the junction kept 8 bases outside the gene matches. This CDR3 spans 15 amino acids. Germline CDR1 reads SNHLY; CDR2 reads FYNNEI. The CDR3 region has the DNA TGTGCCAGCAGGAAGGACAGGGACAAGTACAATGAGCAGTTCTTC. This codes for CASRKDRDKYNEQFF.

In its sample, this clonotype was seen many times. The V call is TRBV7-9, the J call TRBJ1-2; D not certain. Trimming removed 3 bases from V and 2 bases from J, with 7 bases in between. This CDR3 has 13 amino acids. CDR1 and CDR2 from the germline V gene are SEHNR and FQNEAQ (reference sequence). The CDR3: CASSFGQNYGYTF. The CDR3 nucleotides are TGTGCCAGCAGCTTTGGGCAGAACTATGGCTACACCTTC.

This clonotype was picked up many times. This CDR3 reads CASTLGDRAYEQYF. CDR3 nucleotides: TGTGCCAGCACCCTAGGGGACAGGGCCTACGAGCAGTACTTC. The chain carries TRBV6-8 and TRBJ2-7; 9 bases align to TRBD1. Losses at the gene ends were 7 bases for V and 2 bases for J; bases not matched to a gene: 6. The CDR3 loop spans 14 amino acids. Germline values: CDR1 MNHGY, CDR2 SAAAGT.

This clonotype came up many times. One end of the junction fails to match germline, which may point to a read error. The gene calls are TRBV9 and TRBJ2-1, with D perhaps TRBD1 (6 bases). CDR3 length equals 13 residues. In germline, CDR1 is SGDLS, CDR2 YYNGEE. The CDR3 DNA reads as TGTGCCAGCAGTGGGGGCTCCCACAATGAGCAGTTCTTC. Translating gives CASSGGSHNEQFF.

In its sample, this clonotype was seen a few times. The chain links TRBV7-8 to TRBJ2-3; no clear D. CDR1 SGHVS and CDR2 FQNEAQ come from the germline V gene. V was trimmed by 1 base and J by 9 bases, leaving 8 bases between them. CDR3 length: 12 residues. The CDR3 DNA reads TGTGCCAGCAGCTTAGAGGCAGTGACGCAGTATTTT. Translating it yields CASSLEAVTQYF.

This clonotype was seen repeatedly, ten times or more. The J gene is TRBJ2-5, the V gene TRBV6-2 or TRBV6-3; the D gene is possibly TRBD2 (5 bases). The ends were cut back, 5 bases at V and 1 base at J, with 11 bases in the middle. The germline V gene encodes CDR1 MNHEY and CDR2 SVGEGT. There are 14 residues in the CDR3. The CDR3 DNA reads TGTGCCAGCAGTGACTTGGGGAGCCAAGAGACCCAGTACTTC. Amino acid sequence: CASSDLGSQETQYF.

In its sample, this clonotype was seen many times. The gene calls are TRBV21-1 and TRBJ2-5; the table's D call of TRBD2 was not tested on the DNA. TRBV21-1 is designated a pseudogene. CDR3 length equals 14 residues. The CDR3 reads CASSKERGEETQYF. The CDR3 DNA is TGTGCCAGCAGCAAAGAGCGGGGGGAAGAGACCCAGTACTTC.

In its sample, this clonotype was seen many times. The CDR3 loop reads CSARGQGGEQYF. CDR3 coding DNA: TGCAGTGCTAGAGGCCAGGGGGGTGAGCAGTACTTC. V and J are TRBV20-1 and TRBJ2-7, with D maybe TRBD1 (7 bases). The CDR3 totals 12 residues. The germline V gene encodes CDR1 DFQATT and CDR2 SNEGSKA (reference sequence). Trimming stripped 1 base from V and 7 bases from J, with 11 bases between.

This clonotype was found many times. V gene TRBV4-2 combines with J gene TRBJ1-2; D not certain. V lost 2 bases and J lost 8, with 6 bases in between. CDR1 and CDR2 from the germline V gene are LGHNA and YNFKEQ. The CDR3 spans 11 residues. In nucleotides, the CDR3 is TGTGCCAGCAGCCAAAGTAGAGGCTACACCTTC. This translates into CASSQSRGYTF.

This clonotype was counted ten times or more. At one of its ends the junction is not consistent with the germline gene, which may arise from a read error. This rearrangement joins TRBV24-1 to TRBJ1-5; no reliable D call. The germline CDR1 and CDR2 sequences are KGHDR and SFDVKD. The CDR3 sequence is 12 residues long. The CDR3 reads CATGEGSQPQHF. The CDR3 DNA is TGTGCCACCGGTGAGGGTAGTCAGCCCCAGCATTTT.

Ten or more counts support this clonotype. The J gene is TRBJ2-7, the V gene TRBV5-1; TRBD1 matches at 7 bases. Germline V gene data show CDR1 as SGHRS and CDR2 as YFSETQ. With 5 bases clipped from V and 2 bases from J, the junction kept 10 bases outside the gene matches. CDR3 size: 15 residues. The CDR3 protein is CASSLGTAPAYEQYF. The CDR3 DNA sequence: TGCGCCAGCAGTTTAGGGACAGCGCCAGCCTACGAGCAGTACTTC.

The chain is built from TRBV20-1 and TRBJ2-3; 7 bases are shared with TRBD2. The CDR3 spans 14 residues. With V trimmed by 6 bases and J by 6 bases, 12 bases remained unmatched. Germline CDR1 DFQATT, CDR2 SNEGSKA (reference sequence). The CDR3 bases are TGCAGTGCGGTCATCCAGCGGGGTGCGGATACGCAGTATTTT. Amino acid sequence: CSAVIQRGADTQYF.

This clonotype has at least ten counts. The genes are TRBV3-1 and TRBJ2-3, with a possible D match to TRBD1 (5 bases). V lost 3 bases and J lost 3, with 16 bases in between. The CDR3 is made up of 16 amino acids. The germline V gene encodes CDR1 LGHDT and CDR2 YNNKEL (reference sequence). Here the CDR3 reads CASSHGKGHTTDTQYF. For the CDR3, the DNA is TGTGCCAGCAGCCATGGAAAGGGGCATACGACAGATACGCAGTATTTT.

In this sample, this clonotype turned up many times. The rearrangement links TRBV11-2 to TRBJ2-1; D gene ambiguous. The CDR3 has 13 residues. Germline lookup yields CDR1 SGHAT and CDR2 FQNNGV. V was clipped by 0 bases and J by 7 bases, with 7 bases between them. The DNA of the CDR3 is TGTGCCAGCAGCTTAGATGGCTGGAATGAGCAGTTCTTC. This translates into CASSLDGWNEQFF.

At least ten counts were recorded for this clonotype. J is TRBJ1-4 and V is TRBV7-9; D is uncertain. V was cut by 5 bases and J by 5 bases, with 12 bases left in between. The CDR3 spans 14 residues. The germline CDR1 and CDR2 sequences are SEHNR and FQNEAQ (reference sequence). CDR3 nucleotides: TGTGCCAGCAGCCAATCCGGACGGAATGAAAAACTGTTTTTT. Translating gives CASSQSGRNEKLFF.

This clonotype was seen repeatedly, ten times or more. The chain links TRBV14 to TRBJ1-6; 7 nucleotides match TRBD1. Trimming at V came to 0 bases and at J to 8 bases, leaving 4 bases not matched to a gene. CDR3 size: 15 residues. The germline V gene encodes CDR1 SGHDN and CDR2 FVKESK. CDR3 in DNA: TGTGCCAGCAGCCAAGACGACAGGGCCGATTCACCCCTCCACTTT. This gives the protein CASSQDDRADSPLHF.

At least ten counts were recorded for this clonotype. CDR3 loop: CASSSGQGQQYF. The CDR3 DNA is TGTGCCAGCAGCTCCGGGCAGGGCCAGCAGTACTTC. The chain links TRBV7-9 to TRBJ2-7; D perhaps matches TRBD1 (5 bases). V lost 4 bases to trimming and J lost 8 bases, with 12 bases between them. CDR1 and CDR2 from the germline V gene are SEHNR and FQNEAQ (reference sequence). The CDR3 covers 12 residues.

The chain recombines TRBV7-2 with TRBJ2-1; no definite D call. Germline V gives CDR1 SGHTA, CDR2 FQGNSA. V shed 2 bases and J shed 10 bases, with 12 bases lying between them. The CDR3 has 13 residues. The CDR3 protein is CASSLKRNGEQFF. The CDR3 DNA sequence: TGTGCCAGCAGCTTAAAGAGGAACGGGGAGCAGTTCTTC.

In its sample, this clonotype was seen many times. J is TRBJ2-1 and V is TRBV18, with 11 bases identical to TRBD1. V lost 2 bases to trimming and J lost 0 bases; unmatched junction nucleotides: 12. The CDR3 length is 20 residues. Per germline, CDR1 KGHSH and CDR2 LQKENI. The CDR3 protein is CASSPTGGQGAQSSYNEQFF. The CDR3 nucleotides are TGTGCCAGCTCACCAACCGGAGGACAGGGGGCCCAGAGCTCCTACAATGAGCAGTTCTTC.

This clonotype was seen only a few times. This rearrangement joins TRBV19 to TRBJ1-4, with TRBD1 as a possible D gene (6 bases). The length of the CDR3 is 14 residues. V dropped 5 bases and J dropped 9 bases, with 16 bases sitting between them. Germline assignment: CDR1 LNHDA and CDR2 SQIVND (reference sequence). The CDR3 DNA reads TGTGCCAGTAGTGCCGGGACATCCCCCAAAAAACTGTTTTTT. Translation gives CASSAGTSPKKLFF.

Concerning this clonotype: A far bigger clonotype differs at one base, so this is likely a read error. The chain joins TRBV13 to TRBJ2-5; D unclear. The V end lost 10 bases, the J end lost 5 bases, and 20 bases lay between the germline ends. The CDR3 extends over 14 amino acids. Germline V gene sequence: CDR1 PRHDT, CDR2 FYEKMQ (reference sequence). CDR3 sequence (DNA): TGTGCCACCGGCAGAGGTCTGGGTTTGGAGACCCAGTACTTC. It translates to CATGRGLGLETQYF. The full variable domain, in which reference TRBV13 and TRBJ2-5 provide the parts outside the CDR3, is AAGVIQSPRHLIKEKRETATLKCYPIPRHDTVYWYQQGPGQDPQFLISFYEKMQSDKGSIPDRFSAQQFSDYHSELNMSSLELGDSALYFCATGRGLGLETQYFGPGTRLLVL.

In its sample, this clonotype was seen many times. The CDR3 here is CASSFGLSNTGELFF. DNA for the CDR3: TGTGCCAGCAGCTTTGGGCTTTCGAACACCGGGGAGCTGTTTTTT. The chain couples TRBV11-3 to TRBJ2-2; D gene unclear. CDR3 length: 15 residues. Germline CDR1 and CDR2: SGHNT and YENEEA. The ends were cut back, 3 bases at V and 0 bases at J, with 8 bases in the middle.

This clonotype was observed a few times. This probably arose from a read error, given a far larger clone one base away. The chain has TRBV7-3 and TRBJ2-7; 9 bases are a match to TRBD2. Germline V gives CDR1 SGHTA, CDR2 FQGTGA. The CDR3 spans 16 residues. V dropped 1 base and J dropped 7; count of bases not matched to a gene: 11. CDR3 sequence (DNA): TGTGCCAGCAGCTTAAGTGCGGCTAGCGGGGCCAATGAGCAGTACTTC. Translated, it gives CASSLSAASGANEQYF.

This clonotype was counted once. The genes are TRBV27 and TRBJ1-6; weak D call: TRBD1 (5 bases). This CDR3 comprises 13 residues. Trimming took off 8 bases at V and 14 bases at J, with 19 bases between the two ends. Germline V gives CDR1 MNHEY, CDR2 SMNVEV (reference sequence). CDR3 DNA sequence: TGTGCCAGCCATGGGACCGGACGGATTTCCCTCCACTTT. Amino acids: CASHGTGRISLHF.

In DNA form, the CDR3 reads TGCAGTGCTAGAGATCTGACCAGAGAAGAGACCCAGTACTTC. Translated: CSARDLTREETQYF. The chain joins TRBV20-1 to TRBJ2-5, with D unclear. The CDR3 has 14 amino acids. The germline V and J ends were trimmed by 0 bases and 3 bases, with 11 bases remaining between them. Germline values: CDR1 DFQATT, CDR2 SNEGSKA (reference sequence).

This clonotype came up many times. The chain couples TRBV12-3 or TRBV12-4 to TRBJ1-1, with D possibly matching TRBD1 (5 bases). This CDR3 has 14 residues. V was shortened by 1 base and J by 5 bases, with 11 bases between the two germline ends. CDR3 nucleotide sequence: TGTGCCAGCAGTTTAGACGGGGGGGGTACTGAAGCTTTCTTT. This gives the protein CASSLDGGGTEAFF.

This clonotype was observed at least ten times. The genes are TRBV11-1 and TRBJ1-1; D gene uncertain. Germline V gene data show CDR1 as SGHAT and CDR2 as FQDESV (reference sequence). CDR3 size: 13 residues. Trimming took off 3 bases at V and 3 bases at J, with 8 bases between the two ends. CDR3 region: CASSFSGYTEAFF. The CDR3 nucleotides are TGTGCCAGCAGCTTCTCCGGGTACACTGAAGCTTTCTTT.